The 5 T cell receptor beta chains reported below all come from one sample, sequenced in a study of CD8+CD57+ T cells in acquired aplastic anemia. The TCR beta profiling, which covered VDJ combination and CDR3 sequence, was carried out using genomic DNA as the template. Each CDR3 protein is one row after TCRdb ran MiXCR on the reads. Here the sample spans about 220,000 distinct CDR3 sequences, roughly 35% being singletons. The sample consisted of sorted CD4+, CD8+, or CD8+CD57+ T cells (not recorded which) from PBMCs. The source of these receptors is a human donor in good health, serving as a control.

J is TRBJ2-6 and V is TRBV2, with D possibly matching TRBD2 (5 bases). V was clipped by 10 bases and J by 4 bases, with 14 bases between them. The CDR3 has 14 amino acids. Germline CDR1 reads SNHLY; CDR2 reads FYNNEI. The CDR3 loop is CAIGRTLGANVLTF. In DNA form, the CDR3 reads TGTGCCATAGGACGGACTCTAGGGGCCAACGTCCTGACTTTC.

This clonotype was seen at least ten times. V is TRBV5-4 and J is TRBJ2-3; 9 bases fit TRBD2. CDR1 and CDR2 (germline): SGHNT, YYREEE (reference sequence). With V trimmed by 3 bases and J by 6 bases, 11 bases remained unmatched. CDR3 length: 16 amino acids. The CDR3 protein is CASSSKDSGSYDTQYF. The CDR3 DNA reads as TGTGCCAGCAGCTCCAAAGATAGCGGGAGCTACGATACGCAGTATTTT. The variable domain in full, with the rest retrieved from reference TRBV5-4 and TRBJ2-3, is ETGVTQSPTHLIKTRGQQVTLRCSSQSGHNTVSWYQQALGQGPQFIFQYYREEENGRGNFPPRFSGLQFPNYSSELNVNALELDDSALYLCASSSKDSGSYDTQYFGPGTRLTVL.

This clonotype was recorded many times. The CDR3 sequence is CASSRDSLYGYTF. CDR3 bases: TGTGCCAGCAGTCGTGACAGCCTCTATGGCTACACCTTC. This sequence joins TRBV12-3 or TRBV12-4 and TRBJ1-2; TRBD1 might be the D (5 bases). Trimming took 5 bases from V and 4 from J, leaving 11 bases between them. The CDR3 extends over 13 amino acids.

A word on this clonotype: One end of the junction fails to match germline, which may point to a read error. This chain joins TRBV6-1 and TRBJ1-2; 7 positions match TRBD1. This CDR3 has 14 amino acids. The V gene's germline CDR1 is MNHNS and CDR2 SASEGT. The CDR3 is CVSSMNRGDYGYTF. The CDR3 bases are TGTGTCAGCAGTATGAACAGGGGCGACTATGGCTACACCTTC.

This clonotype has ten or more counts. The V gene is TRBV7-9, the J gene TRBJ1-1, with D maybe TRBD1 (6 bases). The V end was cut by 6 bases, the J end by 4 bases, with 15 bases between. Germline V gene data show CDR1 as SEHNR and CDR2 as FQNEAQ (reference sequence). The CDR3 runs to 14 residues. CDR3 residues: CASRGLRGGTEAFF. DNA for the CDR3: TGTGCCAGCAGGGGCCTAAGAGGGGGCACTGAAGCTTTCTTT.